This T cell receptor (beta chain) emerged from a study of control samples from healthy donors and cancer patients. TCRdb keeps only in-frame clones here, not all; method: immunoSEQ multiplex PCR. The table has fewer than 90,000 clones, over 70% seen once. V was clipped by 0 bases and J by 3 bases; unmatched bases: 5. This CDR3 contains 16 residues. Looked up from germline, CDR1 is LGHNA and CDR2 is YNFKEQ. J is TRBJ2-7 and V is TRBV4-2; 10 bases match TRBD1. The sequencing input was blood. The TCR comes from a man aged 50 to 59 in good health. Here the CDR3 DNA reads TGTGCCAGCAGCCAAGATTGGGGACAGGGGCTCTACGAGCAGTACTTC. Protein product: CASSQDWGQGLYEQYF.